Below, one T cell receptor beta chain is given with its context. This clonotype was detected a few times. Its antigen is unknown. No clone much larger than this one lies a single base away; base qualities are absent. This entry is derived from a study of human T cells and chemical hapten exposure (dated by TCRdb to the early 2020s). Context from the whole study: For sensitization, 2% DPC in acetone was applied to a roughly 2 cm by roughly 2 cm area of upper inner arm skin. Libraries were combined into a pool for sequencing, and differences in TCR yield between samples came mainly from small differences in library volumes within the pool. Blood for TCR sequencing was provided by twenty-nine alopecia patients at one to four time points (pre-sensitization, 2, 6 and 24 weeks). This study followed changes in the peripheral blood TCR repertoire in vivo during primary and secondary sensitization of alopecia patients to the hapten diphenylcyclopropenone (DPC). Blood samples were taken from patients before sensitization (week 0) and at 2, 6 and about 24 weeks after DPC sensitization. The patient cohort, mostly female, included alopecia areata with under or over 50% scalp involvement, alopecia totalis and alopecia universalis. Patients additionally received weekly therapeutic DPC doses to the scalp throughout the approximately 24-week study period. Patch tests used Finn chambers with 0.01% DPC on the upper back, scored after 6 days by International Contact Dermatitis Research Group standards.

General study outcomes and caveats: Patch test score correlated positively with the number of PT1 expanded TCRs, reaching significance at thresholds 8, 16 and 32 but not at 4. Significantly more large CDR3 similarity clusters were formed by expanded TCRs than by pre-sensitization or healthy control sets, consistent with antigen-driven responses. Because all patients had alopecia, a presumed autoimmune disease, the immune response of the patients might differ from that of healthy individuals. No change with DPC sensitization was found in the number of TCRs above 1 in 1000 frequency, and no evidence of global repertoire structure alterations was found. After repeated subsampling, the strength of the expansion versus patch-test correlation and the threshold at which it became significant changed.

The germline V gene provides CDR1 KGHSH and CDR2 LQKENI. V loses 2 bases at its end and J loses 1 base; junction bases beyond the gene matches: 0. The CDR3, from cysteine to phenylalanine, totals 15 residues. Of the read, only the CDR3 DNA is kept; its 45 bases are in frame from base 1. Taken with the paper, the label for time point translates to: patch test 1, 2 weeks after DPC sensitization. This sample's treatment or condition label indicates: therapeutic diphenylcyclopropenone sensitization with weekly scalp DPC. At every patch-test visit, the blood draw took place before the patch test was put on. Patients were eligible if aged 18 to 70, diagnosed with alopecia and judged suitable for DPC therapy, and pregnant patients were excluded. Unfractionated whole blood was collected in Tempus Blood RNA tubes, and total RNA was extracted from that blood. The protocol used for the library was RACE. The instrument was a NextSeq 500. During library preparation, unique molecular identifiers were attached to individual cDNA molecules so that TCRs could be counted quantitatively and reproducibly. Both TCR alpha and TCR beta chains were sequenced from each blood RNA sample. Processing in the source paper ran as follows. The median number of TCRs per sample was roughly 94,000, ranging from about 23,224 to 690,600. V, J and CDR3 annotation of the TCR reads was carried out using the Decombinator software suite. Every sample was subsampled to the same number of TCRs (28,000) for the PS versus PT1 abundance plots. TCRs were defined as expanded if absent before sensitization and observed at least eight times at the 2-week time point. TCRdb reprocessed the public reads (quality trimming at Q25 with fastp, clone calling with MiXCR) and kept in-frame beta chains. Each entry is one CDR3 protein sequence, shown with its most common DNA and genes. None of the V and J calls come from the authors' own analysis; TCRdb made them. The sample records tens of thousands of distinct CDR3 sequences, about 9.1% of which are singletons. 3.3% of the sample lies in the top ten.

The chain employs TRBV18 and TRBJ2-3, with 10 middle bases fitting TRBD1. The starting material was whole blood, obtained in connection with sensitization to the hapten diphenylcyclopropenone (DPC). The TCR sequence derives from a woman in her forties with alopecia areata. Some clones in this sample may be carry-over from other donors' samples. The CDR3 has the sequence CASSPGTGGTDTQYF. The DNA is TGTGCCAGCTCACCAGGGACAGGGGGCACAGATACGCAGTATTTT.